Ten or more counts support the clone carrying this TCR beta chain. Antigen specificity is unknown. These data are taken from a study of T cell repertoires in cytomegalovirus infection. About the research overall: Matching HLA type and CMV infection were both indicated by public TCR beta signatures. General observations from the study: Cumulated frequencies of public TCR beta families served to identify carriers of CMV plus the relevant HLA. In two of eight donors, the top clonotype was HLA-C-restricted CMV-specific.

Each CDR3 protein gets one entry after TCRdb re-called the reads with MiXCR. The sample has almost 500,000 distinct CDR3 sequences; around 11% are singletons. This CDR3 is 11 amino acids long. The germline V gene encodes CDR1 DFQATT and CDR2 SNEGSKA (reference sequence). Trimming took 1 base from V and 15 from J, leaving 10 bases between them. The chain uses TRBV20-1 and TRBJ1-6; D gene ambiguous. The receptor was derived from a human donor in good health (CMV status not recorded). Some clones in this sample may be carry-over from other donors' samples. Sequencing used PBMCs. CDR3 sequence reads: CSARGTLFLHF. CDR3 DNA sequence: TGCAGTGCTAGAGGAACCCTGTTCCTCCACTTT.